What follows are 13 T cell receptor beta chains derived from one specimen sequenced in a study of T-cell memory formation after mild COVID-19. TCRdb reprocessed the 5' RACE reads with MiXCR, giving one entry per CDR3 protein. The sample has approximately 440,000 distinct CDR3 sequences; around 19% are singletons. Material: PBMCs or a T cell subset sorted from them (not recorded which). Receptor source: an adult woman who had mild COVID-19 (a few samples of this study predate the infection). Cell type and time point are not known.

This clonotype was detected only a few times. The chain links TRBV5-1 to TRBJ2-3; the D is unclear. The CDR3 is 15 residues long. V was trimmed by 6 bases and J by 0 bases, leaving 14 bases between them. Germline-derived CDR1 and CDR2 are SGHRS and YFSETQ. The CDR3 coding sequence is TGCGCCAGCAACTGGGCCGGATTAAGCACAGATACGCAGTATTTT. It encodes CASNWAGLSTDTQYF.

This clonotype was counted only a few times. The chain has TRBV5-1 and TRBJ2-3; 9 bases are shared with TRBD2. CDR3 length: 15 residues. CDR1 is SGHRS and CDR2 is YFSETQ in the germline V gene. J was trimmed by 0 bases and V by 3 bases; bases with no gene match: 2. The CDR3 reads CASSSSGGSTDTQYF. The CDR3 bases are TGCGCCAGCAGCTCAAGCGGGGGGAGCACAGATACGCAGTATTTT.

The chain is built from TRBV12-3 or TRBV12-4 and TRBJ2-7, with D perhaps TRBD1 (6 bases). The length of the CDR3 is 16 residues. V was shortened by 0 bases and J by 0 bases, with 12 bases between the two germline ends. The chain's CDR3 is CASSLAGQTNSYEQYF. DNA for the CDR3: TGTGCCAGCAGTTTAGCCGGACAGACGAACTCCTACGAGCAGTACTTC.

V and J are TRBV7-9 and TRBJ2-5, with D possibly being TRBD1 (6 bases). This CDR3 is built from 14 residues. The germline V and J ends were trimmed by 5 bases and 0 bases, with 10 bases remaining between them. Germline V gene sequence: CDR1 SEHNR, CDR2 FQNEAQ (reference sequence). The CDR3 reads CASSGRTDQETQYF. Here the CDR3 DNA reads TGTGCCAGCAGCGGTCGGACAGACCAAGAGACCCAGTACTTC.

This clonotype was counted between two and nine times. V is TRBV7-6 and J is TRBJ2-3; D is uncertain. Trimming removed 5 bases at V and 4 bases at J, with 10 bases between. From germline, CDR1 is SGHVS and CDR2 FNYEAQ. The CDR3 totals 13 residues. The CDR3 coding sequence is TGTGCCAGCAGCCCGAGACAAGCAGATACGCAGTATTTT. Translated: CASSPRQADTQYF. The full variable domain, in which reference TRBV7-6 and TRBJ2-3 provide the parts outside the CDR3, is GAGVSQSPRYKVTKRGQDVALRCDPISGHVSLYWYRQALGQGPEFLTYFNYEAQQDKSGLPNDRFSAERPEGSISTLTIQRTEQRDSAMYRCASSPRQADTQYFGPGTRLTVL.

The chain joins TRBV9 to TRBJ2-3, with 11 bases identical to TRBD2. Germline V gene sequence: CDR1 SGDLS, CDR2 YYNGEE. V was clipped by 8 bases and J by 0 bases; unmatched bases: 8. This CDR3 has 16 amino acids. The CDR3 coding sequence is TGTGCCAGTACTAGCGGGGGTGACCCTAGCACAGATACGCAGTATTTT. Its translation is CASTSGGDPSTDTQYF.

The sample holds a few counts of this clonotype. The chain employs TRBV7-2 and TRBJ2-1; D ambiguous. The length of the CDR3 is 12 residues. V was cut by 6 bases and J by 10 bases, with 13 bases left in between. Germline V gene lookup returns CDR1 SGHTA and CDR2 FQGNSA. This CDR3 is CASRSAGPEQFF. CDR3 sequence (DNA): TGTGCCAGCAGGAGCGCCGGGCCGGAGCAGTTCTTC.

The chain links TRBV2 to TRBJ2-4, with 8 bases aligning to TRBD1. Germline V gives CDR1 SNHLY, CDR2 FYNNEI. With V trimmed by 6 bases and J by 0 bases, 4 bases remained unmatched. This CDR3 has 15 residues. This CDR3 is CASRDREGAKNIQYF. Here the CDR3 DNA reads TGTGCCAGCAGGGACAGGGAAGGAGCCAAAAACATTCAGTACTTC. Based on the CDR3 plus reference TRBV2 and TRBJ2-4, the full variable domain is EPEVTQTPSHQVTQMGQEVILRCVPISNHLYFYWYRQILGQKVEFLVSFYNNEISEKSEIFDDQFSVERPDGSNFTLKIRSTKLEDSAMYFCASRDREGAKNIQYFGAGTRLSVL.

The genes are TRBV12-3 or TRBV12-4 and TRBJ1-2; D remains unclear. This CDR3 region has 13 residues. V shed 8 bases and J shed 2 bases, with 12 bases lying between them. CDR3 loop: CASRLPGNYGYTF. The CDR3, as DNA: TGTGCCAGCCGACTGCCGGGGAACTATGGCTACACCTTC.

The chain links TRBV7-2 to TRBJ2-5; D is tentatively TRBD1 or TRBD2 (5 bases each). The CDR3 totals 14 residues. Germline CDR1 SGHTA, CDR2 FQGNSA. V was clipped by 4 bases and J by 3 bases, with 12 bases between them. In DNA, the CDR3 is TGTGCCAGCAGCTCCACGGGGACGAAAGAGACCCAGTACTTC. Protein sequence: CASSSTGTKETQYF.

The genes are TRBV7-2 and TRBJ2-4, with 7 bases identical to TRBD1. The germline gives CDR1 SGHTA, CDR2 FQGNSA. V shed 4 bases, J shed 0 bases, and the junction held 9 bases outside the gene matches. This CDR3 region has 17 residues. CDR3 sequence (DNA): TGTGCCAGCAGCTCTCCAGGGGGAGTAACAGCCAAAAACATTCAGTACTTC. Translation: CASSSPGGVTAKNIQYF.

This clonotype showed up many times. This chain joins TRBV4-2 and TRBJ2-7; 8 bases agree with TRBD2. This CDR3 contains 19 residues. V lost 0 bases to trimming and J lost 3 bases; unmatched junction nucleotides: 16. In germline, CDR1 is LGHNA, CDR2 YNFKEQ. CDR3 region: CASSQDGGRASGRIYEQYF. CDR3 nucleotide sequence: TGTGCCAGCAGCCAAGATGGGGGAAGGGCGAGCGGGAGAATCTACGAGCAGTACTTC.

This clonotype was observed a handful of times. This chain connects TRBV4-1 to TRBJ1-4, with D perhaps matching TRBD1 (5 bases). V was pared by 0 bases and J by 2 bases, with 10 bases between. CDR1 and CDR2 (germline): MGHRA, YSYEKL. The CDR3 totals 16 residues. CDR3 protein: CASSQDQGFTNEKLFF. For the CDR3, the DNA is TGCGCCAGCAGCCAAGACCAGGGTTTCACTAATGAAAAACTGTTTTTT.